The 8 T cell receptor beta chains in this list originate from one sample, sequenced in a study of blood T cell repertoires in COVID-19. Some clones are missing from TCRdb's copy, which holds only in-frame ones; the method was immunoSEQ multiplex PCR. The table records 100,000 or so clones, 84% of them present only once. The material sequenced was peripheral blood. These TCRs come from a human donor in a cohort sampled during active COVID-19.

Comment on this clone: At the DNA level, this CDR3 is encoded by other sequences in the same sample as well. V is TRBV7-2 and J is TRBJ1-2; D is uncertain. V lost 0 bases and J 3 bases, leaving 5 bases between the germline ends. From germline, CDR1 is SGHTA and CDR2 FQGNSA. This CDR3 contains 13 residues. CDR3 nucleotides: TGTGCCAGCAGCTTAGCAACAGACTATGGCTACACCTTC. Translation: CASSLATDYGYTF.

The genes are TRBV4-2 and TRBJ2-7, with 8 bases fitting TRBD2. The CDR3 length is 15 residues. Losses at the gene ends were 0 bases for V and 5 bases for J; bases not matched to a gene: 6. In germline, CDR1 is LGHNA, CDR2 YNFKEQ. CDR3 sequence reads: CASSQDRGGRDEQYF. CDR3 DNA: TGTGCCAGCAGCCAAGATCGCGGGGGGCGCGACGAGCAGTACTTC.

V is TRBV9 and J is TRBJ2-3, with 7 positions matching TRBD1. The CDR3 sequence is 15 residues long. Germline values: CDR1 SGDLS, CDR2 YYNGEE. V lost 4 bases and J lost 4; bases outside the gene matches: 9. The CDR3 bases are TGTGCCAGCAGCCCGTGGACAGGTTCACCAGATACGCAGTATTTT. Translating it yields CASSPWTGSPDTQYF.

J is TRBJ2-5 and V is TRBV14; 12 bases are shared with TRBD2. The CDR3 contains 18 residues. Germline V gene sequence: CDR1 SGHDN, CDR2 FVKESK. V dropped 2 bases and J dropped 1; count of bases not matched to a gene: 8. This CDR3 is CASSQSRLAGELQETQYF. CDR3 DNA: TGTGCCAGCAGCCAATCCCGACTAGCGGGGGAGCTCCAAGAGACCCAGTACTTC.

This clone has only a few counts. V is TRBV7-2 and J is TRBJ1-5; D gene unclear. Trimming removed 5 bases from V and 6 bases from J, with 8 bases in between. The germline V gene encodes CDR1 SGHTA and CDR2 FQGNSA. CDR3 size: 12 residues. The DNA of the CDR3 is TGTGCCAGCAGCGCCCCCGGTCAGCCCCAGCATTTT. Translating gives CASSAPGQPQHF.

The chain uses TRBV7-3 and TRBJ2-2; TRBD2 matches 14 bases. This CDR3 is built from 19 residues. Unmatched junction bases numbered 11, after V lost 5 bases and J lost 3 bases. Germline loops: CDR1 SGHTA, CDR2 FQGTGA. CDR3 nucleotides: TGTGCCAGCAGCCGAGGGCCGGGACTAGCGGGGGTATACACCGGGGAGCTGTTTTTT. Translating it yields CASSRGPGLAGVYTGELFF. The whole variable domain, filled in from reference TRBV7-3 and TRBJ2-2, reads GAGVSQTPSNKVTEKGKYVELRCDPISGHTALYWYRQSLGQGPEFLIYFQGTGAADDSGLPNDRFFAVRPEGSVSTLKIQRTERGDSAVYLCASSRGPGLAGVYTGELFFGEGSRLTVL.

V and J are TRBV18 and TRBJ2-5, with 7 bases fitting TRBD2. CDR3 length: 18 amino acids. Germline trimming cut 5 bases from V and 6 bases from J; bases unmatched to any gene: 21. CDR1 and CDR2 from the germline V gene are KGHSH and LQKENI. The CDR3 bases are TGTGCCAGCTCAGAAATACCGCCGGTGACTAGCCACGAGAAGACCCAGTACTTC. Protein product: CASSEIPPVTSHEKTQYF.

The chain is built from TRBV3-1 (or the pseudogene TRBV3-2) and TRBJ2-5; TRBD1 matches at 9 bases. The V and J ends lost 4 bases and 1 base, in that order; junction bases with no gene match: 1. Germline V gene lookup returns CDR1 LGHDT and CDR2 YNNKEL (reference sequence). The CDR3 runs 14 residues. The CDR3 nucleotides read TGTGCCAGCAGCCGACAGGGGGGCCAAGAGACCCAGTACTTC. The encoded protein is CASSRQGGQETQYF.